This T cell receptor (beta chain) was identified during a study of blood T cell repertoires in COVID-19. Study as a whole: Researchers got acute and convalescent COVID-19 samples from the United States, Italy and Spain. PBMCs, B-cell-depleted T cells, or T cells were the source of the cDNA or gDNA that made up the material.

The CDR3 contains 13 residues. Looked up from germline, CDR1 is SGHRS and CDR2 is YFSETQ. V lost 3 bases and J 4 bases, leaving 10 bases between the germline ends. In the authors' methods: Amplification of reference gene primers was used by the study to estimate nucleated cell counts. Repertoires were generated with immunoSEQ multiplex PCR, while TCRdb's copy carries only in-frame clones and drops some. Clone size and V and J calls were adopted from that table, with D and trimming inferred from the DNA. In the table there are 130,000 to 150,000 clones, 75% to 85% of which are singletons. This receptor was obtained from a human donor with acute or convalescent COVID-19. The donor label of this sample is uncertain. The V call is TRBV5-1, the J call TRBJ1-1; D is possibly TRBD1 (5 bases). Source material: peripheral blood. The CDR3 sequence is CASSYSGSTEAFF. The CDR3 nucleotides read TGCGCCAGCAGCTACTCAGGGTCCACTGAAGCTTTCTTT.